This record covers a single T cell receptor (beta chain). The antigen is unknown. This sample is part of a study of OX40 agonist ivuxolimab in advanced cancers. Study-wide points: Both CD4+ and CD8+ T cell populations in blood had undergone clonal expansion by week 6 at 0.1 to 3.0 mg/kg. Partial responders dosed at 0.1-3.0 mg/kg displayed clonal expansion ranking among the lowest.

Repertoires were generated with immunoSEQ multiplex PCR, while TCRdb's copy carries only in-frame clones and drops some. The data hold more than 65,000 clones, with 85% observed a single time. CDR1 and CDR2 from the germline V gene are KGHSH and LQKENI. The CDR3 is made up of 17 amino acids. V lost 2 bases and J 2 bases, leaving 16 bases between the germline ends. V usage is TRBV18 and J usage is TRBJ2-1; TRBD1 or TRBD2 may be the D gene (5 bases each). The source material was CD4+ or CD8+ T cells sorted from blood, sampled in a trial of the OX40 agonist ivuxolimab. The TCR comes from an adult with an advanced solid tumor such as melanoma, head and neck, liver or kidney cancer. CDR3 protein: CASSPDLGTLTYNEQFF. The CDR3 bases are TGTGCCAGCTCACCAGATCTAGGGACCCTCACCTACAATGAGCAGTTCTTC.